These T cell receptor beta chains were read from a single sample in a study of OX40 agonist ivuxolimab in advanced cancers. TCRdb's copy holds only in-frame clones and misses some; the assay was immunoSEQ multiplex PCR. The sample lists tens of thousands of clones; 75% to 95% were seen once. Sequences were derived from CD4+ or CD8+ T cells sorted from blood, sampled in a trial of the OX40 agonist ivuxolimab. These receptors were taken from an adult with an advanced solid tumor such as melanoma, head and neck, liver or kidney cancer. CDR3s include the opening cysteine and the closing phenylalanine or tryptophan. The D gene is left open where the match is weak. Only some rows state a clone size, as once, few, many or a class for expanded clones.

J,D,size,V,CDR3,DNA
TRBJ1-6,.,.,TRBV6-5,CASSYFGQSNDSPLHF,TGTGCCAGCAGTTACTTCGGGCAGAGTAATGACTCACCCCTCCACTTT
TRBJ1-2,.,.,TRBV15,CATSRGGHDGYTF,TGTGCCACCAGCAGGGGGGGGCACGATGGCTACACCTTC
TRBJ2-5,.,.,TRBV29-1,CSVVSYQETQYF,TGCAGCGTTGTGAGTTACCAAGAGACCCAGTACTTC
TRBJ2-7,.,.,TRBV2,CASSESGVTFYEQYF,TGTGCCAGCAGTGAAAGTGGAGTCACCTTCTACGAGCAGTACTTC
TRBJ2-3,TRBD2,.,TRBV5-1,CASSLSGGSTDTQYF,TGCGCCAGCAGCTTGAGCGGGGGGAGCACAGATACGCAGTATTTT
TRBJ2-7,.,.,TRBV27,CASTSDYKGLAYEQYF,TGTGCCAGCACCTCGGACTATAAGGGTCTGGCCTACGAGCAGTACTTC
TRBJ1-5,TRBD1,.,TRBV19,CASSILGTGGNQPQHF,TGTGCCAGTAGTATCCTTGGGACAGGGGGTAATCAGCCCCAGCATTTT
TRBJ2-1,.,.,TRBV9,CASSPEGQGTNNEQFF,TGTGCCAGCAGCCCAGAGGGCCAGGGGACAAACAATGAGCAGTTCTTC
TRBJ2-7,.,.,TRBV4-1,CASSPAPPLDEQYF,TGCGCCAGCAGCCCCGCCCCCCCGCTCGACGAGCAGTACTTC
TRBJ2-7,.,.,TRBV19,CASSINRETAYEQYF,TGTGCCAGTAGTATTAATCGGGAAACAGCCTACGAGCAGTACTTC
TRBJ1-1,.,medium-sized,TRBV5-4,CASSPVGGPLEAFF,TGTGCCAGCAGCCCGGTTGGGGGGCCTCTGGAAGCTTTCTTT
TRBJ2-5,.,few,TRBV7-9,CASSLAGWTGETQYF,TGTGCCAGCAGCTTAGCGGGATGGACGGGAGAGACCCAGTACTTC
TRBJ2-2,.,.,TRBV6-1,CASSDFGELFF,TGTGCCAGCAGTGATTTCGGGGAGCTGTTTTTT
TRBJ1-1,.,.,TRBV7-6,CASSLADGTEAFF,TGTGCCAGCAGCTTAGCAGATGGCACTGAAGCTTTCTTT
TRBJ2-7,TRBD2,.,TRBV13,CASSLGLALHEQYF,TGTGCCAGCAGCTTGGGACTAGCTCTCCACGAGCAGTACTTC
TRBJ2-1,TRBD2,.,TRBV10-1,CASSPGTSGSNEQFF,TGCGCCAGCAGCCCCGGGACTAGCGGGAGTAATGAGCAGTTCTTC
TRBJ1-5,TRBD1,.,TRBV7-9,CASHGGQLSFHQPQHF,TGTGCCAGCCACGGGGGACAGCTTTCGTTTCATCAGCCCCAGCATTTT
TRBJ1-1,.,.,TRBV5-1,CASTERWDTEAFF,TGCGCCAGCACCGAGAGGTGGGACACTGAAGCTTTCTTT
TRBJ2-6,TRBD2,.,TRBV28,CASSGRVYSGANVLTF,TGTGCCAGCAGCGGGAGGGTTTACTCTGGGGCCAACGTCCTGACTTTC
TRBJ2-1,TRBD2,.,TRBV4-1,CASSQGGGQVTYNEQFF,TGCGCCAGCAGCCAAGGCGGGGGGCAGGTCACCTACAATGAGCAGTTCTTC
TRBJ2-7,.,.,TRBV29-1,CSVEDPQGYEQYF,TGCAGCGTTGAAGACCCCCAGGGCTACGAGCAGTACTTC
TRBJ2-7,TRBD1,.,TRBV7-2,CASSYGDRSYEQYF,TGTGCCAGCAGCTATGGGGACAGATCCTACGAGCAGTACTTC
TRBJ2-5,.,.,TRBV6-5,CASSPTDNQETQYF,TGTGCCAGCAGTCCCACGGACAACCAAGAGACCCAGTACTTC
TRBJ2-1,.,.,TRBV7-8,CASSLYVGASYNEQFF,TGTGCCAGCAGCTTATATGTGGGAGCGTCCTACAATGAGCAGTTCTTC
TRBJ2-3,.,.,TRBV4-1,CASSPTRGPTDTQYF,TGCGCCAGCAGCCCCACGAGAGGCCCCACAGATACGCAGTATTTT
TRBJ2-1,TRBD2,.,TRBV2,CASSDRSGLAGANEQFF,TGTGCCAGCAGTGATAGGTCGGGACTAGCGGGAGCAAATGAGCAGTTCTTC
TRBJ1-4,.,.,TRBV27,CASSFTPGYEKLFF,TGTGCCAGCAGTTTTACTCCCGGGTATGAAAAACTGTTTTTT
TRBJ1-5,.,once,TRBV28,CASSFMGESNQPQHF,TGTGCCAGCAGTTTTATGGGGGAGAGCAATCAGCCCCAGCATTTT
TRBJ2-3,TRBD2,.,TRBV28,CASSTGLAGDSDTQYF,TGTGCCAGCAGTACCGGACTAGCGGGAGATTCGGATACGCAGTATTTT
TRBJ2-2,.,.,TRBV6-1,CASSVGADTGELFF,TGTGCCAGCAGTGTTGGAGCGGACACCGGGGAGCTGTTTTTT
TRBJ1-2,TRBD1,.,TRBV5-4,CASRGTVDYGYTF,TGTGCCAGCAGGGGGACAGTAGACTATGGCTACACCTTC
TRBJ1-5,TRBD1,.,TRBV27,CASSLSGQSSNQPQHF,TGTGCCAGCAGTTTGTCGGGACAGAGTAGCAATCAGCCCCAGCATTTT
TRBJ1-5,.,once,TRBV27,CASALEGPSNQPQHF,TGTGCCAGCGCCCTCGAGGGGCCGAGCAATCAGCCCCAGCATTTT
TRBJ2-2,.,.,TRBV25-1,CASSEGVTGELFF,TGTGCCAGCAGTGAAGGGGTTACCGGGGAGCTGTTTTTT
TRBJ2-1,.,.,TRBV5-1,CASSLAWASHSYNEQFF,TGCGCCAGCAGCTTGGCGTGGGCTAGCCACTCCTACAATGAGCAGTTCTTC
TRBJ2-1,.,.,TRBV27,CASSPYNSYNEQFF,TGTGCCAGCAGTCCATACAACTCCTACAATGAGCAGTTCTTC
TRBJ1-5,.,.,TRBV5-3,CASSRANQPQHF,TGTGCCAGCAGTCGGGCCAATCAGCCCCAGCATTTT
TRBJ1-2,.,.,TRBV2,CASSERGPNYGYTF,TGTGCCAGCAGTGAACGGGGGCCTAACTATGGCTACACCTTC
TRBJ2-3,TRBD2,.,TRBV10-2,CASNPAGVADTQYF,TGCGCCAGCAATCCAGCGGGGGTCGCAGATACGCAGTATTTT
TRBJ1-4,.,.,TRBV5-4,CASSLEGLAEKLFF,TGTGCCAGCAGCTTGGAAGGGTTGGCTGAAAAACTGTTTTTT
TRBJ1-1,.,.,TRBV19,CASSHRTLMNTEAFF,TGTGCCAGTAGTCACAGGACGCTAATGAACACTGAAGCTTTCTTT
TRBJ2-1,.,.,TRBV9,CASSVPPGNEQFF,TGTGCCAGCAGCGTCCCCCCCGGGAATGAGCAGTTCTTC
TRBJ2-7,.,few,TRBV19,CASSFSGVESYEQYF,TGTGCCAGTTCCTTCTCGGGGGTAGAGTCCTACGAGCAGTACTTC
TRBJ2-2,.,.,TRBV7-9,CASSLIGLANTGELFF,TGTGCCAGCAGCTTAATAGGTCTCGCGAACACCGGGGAGCTGTTTTTT